This T cell receptor beta chain was documented in a study of shared clonotypes between healthy human individuals. Study-wide results and limits: Naive subsets generally exceeded memory subsets in estimated richness.

None of the donors, who were healthy HIV-negative adults, had recently had acute infections or vaccinations. Pooled CD45RO+ cells and CCR7-negative CD45RA+ TemRA cells made up CD8 memory. After removal of 5 bases from V and 2 bases from J, the junction contained 3 bases not matched to a gene. The CDR3 length is 14 residues. The V gene's germline CDR1 is SGHAT and CDR2 FQNNGV. In regard to this clone: Its target is unknown.

Method: immunoSEQ multiplex PCR; TCRdb's copy keeps in-frame clones and lacks some. Seen here are about 380,000 clones, approximately 96% observed once, and the top ten hold about 0.32%. Sequenced input: memory CD8+ T cells sorted from blood. Documented subset: CD45RO+ cells pooled with CCR7-negative TemRA cells. The rearrangement links TRBV11-2 to TRBJ1-5; 7 nucleotides line up with TRBD1. The origin of this receptor is a man younger than 45 in good health. The CDR3 DNA sequence: TGTGCCAGCAGCCGTACAGGGGGCAATCAGCCCCAGCATTTT. As protein: CASSRTGGNQPQHF.